This TCR beta chain was profiled in a study of cytomegalovirus exposure and HLA in healthy donors. Study results and caveats: Presence/absence analysis assumed near-uniform sequencing depth across donors. Later findings reportedly placed an Asian-associated ancestry cluster below the roughly 670-donor mean for N-insertions. Most TCR sequences showed up rarely, but some public TCRs showed up in many donors.

CDR1 and CDR2 (germline): SGHTA, FQGNSA. This CDR3 comprises 14 residues. Losses at the gene ends were 4 bases for V and 3 bases for J; bases not matched to a gene: 4. On this clone itself: Its specificity is not known.

PCR amplification relied on 60 Vbeta primers (plus 13 Jbeta primers). Here immunoSEQ multiplex PCR was the method, and the copy in TCRdb shows in-frame clones only, minus some. This table has around 110,000 clones, 65% to 90% appearing once. Nominally healthy donors provided the samples, though records likely missed some immune exposures. The J gene is TRBJ1-1, the V gene TRBV7-2; 8 bases line up with TRBD1. The sample consisted of PBMCs. The sequence derives from a young man in good health and CMV-seronegative. This CDR3 reads CASSSGQGHTEAFF. The DNA for the CDR3 is TGTGCCAGCAGCTCCGGACAGGGTCACACTGAAGCTTTCTTT.